One TCR beta chain is described in this entry. Antigen: not known. In the PCR, 60 Vbeta and 13 Jbeta primers were used. Here immunoSEQ multiplex PCR was the method, and the copy in TCRdb shows in-frame clones only, minus some. The sample comprises roughly 180,000 clones, more than 75% of which are singletons, and less than 2% rests with the top ten. Healthy people donating bone marrow made up the donors. This entry is derived from a study of cytomegalovirus exposure and HLA in healthy donors. Study conclusions and caveats: Sequencing artifact likely explains a cluster of highly shared sequence variants. Three chains linked to CMV were shown in vitro to be specific for CMV antigens. It was reported in a later analysis that an Asian-associated ancestry cluster showed fewer N-insertions than the roughly 660-donor mean.

The sequencing input was PBMCs. This clonotype originated in a man aged 35 to 55 in good health and CMV-seronegative.

The CDR3 is CASSLDRGASNEQFF. The CDR3 nucleotides read TGTGCCAGCAGCTTAGACAGGGGGGCGTCCAATGAGCAGTTCTTC. The chain employs TRBV11-3 and TRBJ2-1; possible D gene TRBD1, 7 bases. Germline lookup yields CDR1 SGHNT and CDR2 YENEEA. The CDR3 spans 15 residues. Trimming pared 0 bases from V and 6 bases from J, leaving 12 bases between.